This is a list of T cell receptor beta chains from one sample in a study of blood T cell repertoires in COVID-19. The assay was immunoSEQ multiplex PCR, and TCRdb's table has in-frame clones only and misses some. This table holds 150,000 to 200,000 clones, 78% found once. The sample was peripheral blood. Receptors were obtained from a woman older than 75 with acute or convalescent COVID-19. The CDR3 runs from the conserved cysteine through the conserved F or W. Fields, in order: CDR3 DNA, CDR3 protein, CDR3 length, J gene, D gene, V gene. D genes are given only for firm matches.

CDR3nt: TGTGCCAGTAGTGCCAACTCGTTTATCCATTCACCCCTCCACTTT
CDR3aa: CASSANSFIHSPLHF
len: 15
j_gene: TRBJ1-6
d_gene: NA
v_gene: TRBV19

CDR3nt: TGTGCCTGGAAACAGGGTTTGGCGGCTAATGAAAAACTGTTTTTT
CDR3aa: CAWKQGLAANEKLFF
len: 15
j_gene: TRBJ1-4
d_gene: NA
v_gene: TRBV30

CDR3nt: TGTGCCAGCAGCGTAGGGAGGCGGGGGAACACCGGGGAGCTGTTTTTT
CDR3aa: CASSVGRRGNTGELFF
len: 16
j_gene: TRBJ2-2
d_gene: NA
v_gene: TRBV9

CDR3nt: TGTGCCAGCAGCCAAGATCGAGAATACCACACCGGGGAGCTGTTTTTT
CDR3aa: CASSQDREYHTGELFF
len: 16
j_gene: TRBJ2-2
d_gene: NA
v_gene: TRBV4-2

CDR3nt: TGTGCCAGTGCGTTCGCTAACTATGGCTACACCTTC
CDR3aa: CASAFANYGYTF
len: 12
j_gene: TRBJ1-2
d_gene: NA
v_gene: TRBV2

CDR3nt: TGTGCCAGCAGTGTGCAGGGAGGGGAGACCCAGTACTTC
CDR3aa: CASSVQGGETQYF
len: 13
j_gene: TRBJ2-5
d_gene: TRBD2
v_gene: TRBV2

CDR3nt: TGTGCCAGCAGCCAAGGGACATCCGGCGGGGGCACCAAAAACATTCAGTACTTC
CDR3aa: CASSQGTSGGGTKNIQYF
len: 18
j_gene: TRBJ2-4
d_gene: NA
v_gene: TRBV3-1/TRBV3-2

CDR3nt: TGCAGCGCCCATACAGGTACAGGGCGGGCTGAAAAACTGTTTTTT
CDR3aa: CSAHTGTGRAEKLFF
len: 15
j_gene: TRBJ1-4
d_gene: NA
v_gene: TRBV29-1

CDR3nt: TGTGCCAGCAGCTTATCTAGCGGGAGCACCGGGGAGCTGTTTTTT
CDR3aa: CASSLSSGSTGELFF
len: 15
j_gene: TRBJ2-2
d_gene: TRBD2
v_gene: TRBV11-2

CDR3nt: TGCGCCAGCAGTCACCGGACTAGCGGGAGAACAGATACGCAGTATTTT
CDR3aa: CASSHRTSGRTDTQYF
len: 16
j_gene: TRBJ2-3
d_gene: TRBD2
v_gene: TRBV10-1

CDR3nt: TGTGCCAGCAGTCCAGGGGGGCCAAAAAACATTCAGTACTTC
CDR3aa: CASSPGGPKNIQYF
len: 14
j_gene: TRBJ2-4
d_gene: NA
v_gene: TRBV7-8

CDR3nt: TGTGCCAGCAGTTTAACCGGGACAGCGTACAATGAGCAGTTCTTC
CDR3aa: CASSLTGTAYNEQFF
len: 15
j_gene: TRBJ2-1
d_gene: TRBD1
v_gene: TRBV28

CDR3nt: TGCGCCAGCAGTCCGGACAGCTCTGGGGCCAACGTCCTGACTTTC
CDR3aa: CASSPDSSGANVLTF
len: 15
j_gene: TRBJ2-6
d_gene: NA
v_gene: TRBV10-1